What follows are 27 T cell receptor beta chains derived from one specimen sequenced in a study of cytotoxic CD8 clonotypes in ibrutinib-treated CLL. Only in-frame clones appear in the TCRdb table, and some are missing; sequencing was by immunoSEQ multiplex PCR. The data hold 200,000 to 250,000 clones, with under 75% observed a single time. The sequenced sample was PBMCs, obtained after 24 months of ibrutinib treatment. The source of these receptors is a human donor with chronic lymphocytic leukemia.

This clone was found once. V gene TRBV11-2 combines with J gene TRBJ1-1, with 10 bases fitting TRBD1. Per the germline V gene, CDR1 is SGHAT and CDR2 is FQNNGV. The CDR3 is 15 amino acids. Unmatched junction bases numbered 0, after V lost 1 base and J lost 1 base. As DNA, the CDR3 is TGTGCCAGCAGCTTAGGGACAGGGGGGAACACTGAAGCTTTCTTT. Its translation: CASSLGTGGNTEAFF.

This sequence joins TRBV30 and TRBJ2-1; 7 nucleotides align to TRBD2. Germline assignment: CDR1 GTSNPN and CDR2 SVGIG (reference sequence). The CDR3 is 13 residues long. J was trimmed by 7 bases and V by 1 base; bases with no gene match: 4. The CDR3 coding sequence is TGTGCCTGGAGTGGACTAGCTATGAATGAGCAGTTCTTC. Protein sequence: CAWSGLAMNEQFF.

This clone appeared a single time. The chain carries TRBV28 and TRBJ1-5; no reliable D call. Germline loops: CDR1 MDHEN, CDR2 SYDVKM. Deletions cut 2 bases from V and 9 bases from J, with 8 bases between. This CDR3 has 12 amino acids. This CDR3 is CASSLLASPQHF. The CDR3 DNA follows: TGTGCCAGCAGTTTACTGGCATCGCCCCAGCATTTT.

CDR3 sequence: CASSTWGERVSNEQFF. For the CDR3, the DNA is TGTGCCAGCAGCACCTGGGGTGAAAGGGTGAGTAATGAGCAGTTCTTC. This chain links TRBV7-2 with TRBJ2-1; no definite D call. The V gene lost 5 bases and the J gene lost 7 bases, with 21 bases spanning the gap. The CDR3 extends over 16 amino acids. Per germline, CDR1 SGHTA and CDR2 FQGNSA.

The rearrangement uses TRBV19 and TRBJ1-5; possible D gene TRBD1, 6 bases. Germline assignment: CDR1 LNHDA and CDR2 SQIVND (reference sequence). The length of the CDR3 is 13 residues. Trimming cost V 9 bases and J 5 bases, with 14 bases left between them. Written as DNA, the CDR3 is TGTGCCAGCCGGGTGGGGACATATCAGCCCCAGCATTTT. Its protein is CASRVGTYQPQHF.

J is TRBJ2-1 and V is TRBV2, with D possibly being TRBD2 (6 bases). V lost 5 bases to trimming and J lost 3 bases, with 8 bases between them. This CDR3 comprises 13 residues. Germline values: CDR1 SNHLY, CDR2 FYNNEI. This CDR3 reads CASSFSGYNEQFF. CDR3 bases: TGTGCCAGCAGTTTTAGCGGCTACAATGAGCAGTTCTTC.

The chain recombines TRBV7-3 with TRBJ2-1; no clear D. This CDR3 is built from 12 residues. V lost 2 bases, J lost 10 bases, and 9 bases lay in between. Germline CDR1 SGHTA, CDR2 FQGTGA. The CDR3: CASSLGPEEQFF. The CDR3 DNA is TGTGCCAGCAGCTTAGGGCCCGAGGAGCAGTTCTTC.

The chain couples TRBV19 to TRBJ2-7, with D hard to call. Germline V gene lookup returns CDR1 LNHDA and CDR2 SQIVND (reference sequence). The V and J ends lost 0 bases and 6 bases respectively, with 15 bases between them. The CDR3 covers 15 residues. CDR3 residues: CASSIEDGYFGEQYF. The DNA of the CDR3 is TGTGCCAGTAGTATAGAGGACGGGTATTTTGGCGAGCAGTACTTC.

V usage is TRBV29-1 and J usage is TRBJ1-2, with 10 bases aligning to TRBD1. The germline CDR1 and CDR2 sequences are SQVTM and ANQGSEA. CDR3 length equals 14 residues. V lost 6 bases and J lost 7; bases outside the gene matches: 11. CDR3 sequence (DNA): TGCAGCGTCGTAGACGACAGGGGGCCGAGTGGCTACACCTTC. It yields the protein CSVVDDRGPSGYTF.

A single count supports this clone. The genes are TRBV9 and TRBJ2-7; a possible D gene is TRBD2 (6 bases). CDR3 size: 15 residues. The germline V gene encodes CDR1 SGDLS and CDR2 YYNGEE. V lost 4 bases and J 5 bases, leaving 19 bases between the germline ends. CDR3 residues: CASSPDGLATHEQYF. The CDR3, as DNA: TGTGCCAGCAGCCCAGACGGGCTAGCGACCCACGAGCAGTACTTC.

This chain links TRBV29-1 with TRBJ2-3; TRBD2 aligns across 9 bases. The junction had 15 bases not matched to a gene; V was cut back by 7 bases and J by 7 bases. The germline CDR1 and CDR2 sequences are SQVTM and ANQGSEA. CDR3 length: 15 amino acids. CDR3 nucleotide sequence: TGCAGCGCCGATGGTGCTAGCGGGATTCCCTATACGCAGTATTTT. This encodes CSADGASGIPYTQYF.

This chain links TRBV11-2 with TRBJ2-7; 10 bases are a match to TRBD1. Germline CDR1 is SGHAT and CDR2 is FQNNGV. V shed 6 bases, J shed 2 bases, and the junction held 10 bases outside the gene matches. CDR3 length: 16 amino acids. CDR3 sequence reads: CASSFLGTGVTYEQYF. As DNA, the CDR3 is TGTGCCAGCAGTTTTCTTGGGACAGGGGTTACCTACGAGCAGTACTTC. The full variable domain, completed using reference TRBV11-2 and TRBJ2-7, is EAGVAQSPRYKIIEKRQSVAFWCNPISGHATLYWYQQILGQGPKLLIQFQNNGVVDDSQLPKDRFSAERLKGVDSTLKIQPAKLEDSAVYLCASSFLGTGVTYEQYFGPGTRLTVT.

The rearrangement uses TRBV19 and TRBJ1-2; 7 bases are shared with TRBD1. CDR1 is LNHDA and CDR2 is SQIVND in the germline V gene (reference sequence). The V and J ends lost 3 bases and 4 bases, in that order; junction bases with no gene match: 11. CDR3 length equals 16 residues. The CDR3 DNA reads TGTGCCAGTAGTATTTCCACTGACAGGGTGGCCTATGGCTACACCTTC. It codes for CASSISTDRVAYGYTF.

The CDR3 spells CASSNSWGNGPGNIQYF. The CDR3 DNA reads as TGCGCCAGCAGCAACTCCTGGGGCAACGGGCCTGGAAACATTCAGTACTTC. The chain joins TRBV5-1 to TRBJ2-4; maybe TRBD1 (5 bases). Germline V gene sequence: CDR1 SGHRS, CDR2 YFSETQ. Trimming cost V 4 bases and J 6 bases, with 23 bases left between them. The CDR3 loop spans 17 amino acids.

This clone was seen a few times. The chain couples TRBV9 to TRBJ2-5; D is ambiguous. V gave up 5 bases and J gave up 4 bases, with 12 bases separating them. This CDR3 has 13 residues. CDR1 and CDR2 (germline): SGDLS, YYNGEE. DNA of the CDR3: TGTGCCAGCAGTCCTACAGCCGCAGAGACCCAGTACTTC. It is translated as CASSPTAAETQYF. The whole variable domain, remainder taken from reference TRBV9 and TRBJ2-5, is DSGVTQTPKHLITATGQRVTLRCSPRSGDLSVYWYQQSLDQGLQFLIQYYNGEERAKGNILERFSAQQFPDLHSELNLSSLELGDSALYFCASSPTAAETQYFGPGTRLLVL.

The rearrangement links TRBV9 to TRBJ2-2, with TRBD2 identical over 11 bases. This CDR3 comprises 18 residues. V was pared by 3 bases and J by 5 bases, with 12 bases of the junction left unmatched. The germline gives CDR1 SGDLS, CDR2 YYNGEE. This CDR3 is CASSETGGLAEGTGELFF. In DNA, the CDR3 is TGTGCCAGCAGCGAGACCGGGGGACTAGCGGAAGGGACCGGGGAGCTGTTTTTT. Supplemented by reference TRBV9 and TRBJ2-2, the full variable domain reads DSGVTQTPKHLITATGQRVTLRCSPRSGDLSVYWYQQSLDQGLQFLIQYYNGEERAKGNILERFSAQQFPDLHSELNLSSLELGDSALYFCASSETGGLAEGTGELFFGEGSRLTVL.

V gene TRBV6-1 combines with J gene TRBJ2-3; a weak D match, TRBD1 (6 bases). This CDR3 spans 16 amino acids. The V gene lost 2 bases and the J gene lost 3 bases, with 15 bases spanning the gap. Germline V gene lookup returns CDR1 MNHNS and CDR2 SASEGT. CDR3 region: CASSESRGRSTDTQYF. The CDR3 coding sequence is TGTGCCAGCAGTGAAAGCAGGGGTCGGTCAACAGATACGCAGTATTTT.

This clone was seen a few times. This chain links TRBV6-6 with TRBJ2-7; D ambiguous. The CDR3 totals 13 residues. The germline gives CDR1 MNHNY, CDR2 SVGAGI (reference sequence). V was clipped by 2 bases and J by 2 bases, with 7 bases between them. CDR3 bases: TGTGCCAGCAGTTACGTTGGGGCCTACGAGCAGTACTTC. Its translation is CASSYVGAYEQYF.

The chain couples TRBV5-4 to TRBJ2-7; weak D call: TRBD2 (6 bases). The germline V gene encodes CDR1 SGHNT and CDR2 YYREEE (reference sequence). This CDR3 is 16 amino acids long. V lost 1 base to trimming and J lost 0 bases, with 14 bases between them. The CDR3 protein is CASSLFGSGPSYEQYF. The CDR3 DNA sequence: TGTGCCAGCAGCTTGTTTGGTAGCGGACCCTCCTACGAGCAGTACTTC.

The rearrangement joins TRBV25-1 to TRBJ1-5; unclear D gene. CDR1 MGHDK and CDR2 SYGVNS come from the germline V gene. This CDR3 contains 12 residues. The ends were cut back, 7 bases at V and 6 bases at J, with 10 bases in the middle. This chain's CDR3 is CASKWEGQPQHF. CDR3 DNA: TGTGCCAGCAAATGGGAGGGTCAGCCCCAGCATTTT.

The gene calls are TRBV5-1 and TRBJ1-4, with 9 bases fitting TRBD1. This CDR3 spans 14 amino acids. Germline V gene data show CDR1 as SGHRS and CDR2 as YFSETQ. V was clipped by 2 bases and J by 5 bases; unmatched bases: 1. The CDR3: CASSFGQGNEKLFF. In DNA, the CDR3 is TGCGCCAGCAGCTTCGGACAGGGGAATGAAAAACTGTTTTTT.

DNA for the CDR3: TGTGCCAGTAGTATAGTAGGACAGCCCCAGCATTTT. This sequence encodes CASSIVGQPQHF. The J gene is TRBJ1-5, the V gene TRBV19; D unresolved. Germline loops: CDR1 LNHDA, CDR2 SQIVND (reference sequence). This CDR3 is 12 amino acids long. V dropped 1 base and J dropped 7 bases, with 5 bases sitting between them.

This clone was seen a few times. The chain links TRBV29-1 to TRBJ2-4, with D possibly matching TRBD2 (6 bases). The CDR3 has 14 residues. The ends were cut back, 2 bases at V and 1 base at J, with 9 bases in the middle. Germline CDR1 is SQVTM and CDR2 is ANQGSEA. The DNA for the CDR3 is TGCAGCGTTGAATCGGGGGACGCCAAAAACATTCAGTACTTC. Protein: CSVESGDAKNIQYF.

The chain links TRBV6-1 to TRBJ2-7; 8 nucleotides match TRBD1. The trim removed 3 bases at V and 3 bases at J, leaving 10 bases unmatched. This CDR3 is built from 16 residues. Germline V gives CDR1 MNHNS, CDR2 SASEGT. The CDR3 region is CASSDPRDRRIYEQYF. DNA of the CDR3: TGTGCCAGCAGTGACCCCCGGGACAGGAGGATCTACGAGCAGTACTTC.

This rearrangement joins TRBV6-1 to TRBJ2-1; 13 bases are a match to TRBD2. This CDR3 region has 15 residues. Trimming took 6 bases from V and 10 from J; bases not matched to a gene: 9. CDR1 and CDR2 (germline): MNHNS, SASEGT. CDR3 residues: CASRPGTSGTKEQFF. As DNA, the CDR3 is TGTGCCAGCAGACCCGGGACTAGCGGGACTAAGGAGCAGTTCTTC.

The chain employs TRBV7-2 and TRBJ2-7; the D gene is possibly TRBD2 (5 bases). Trimming stripped 5 bases from V and 3 bases from J, with 11 bases between. Germline CDR1 reads SGHTA; CDR2 reads FQGNSA. CDR3 length: 13 amino acids. The CDR3 region has the DNA TGTGCCAGCAGCAGCGGACTCTTCTACGAGCAGTACTTC. Translated: CASSSGLFYEQYF. The whole variable domain, remainder taken from reference TRBV7-2 and TRBJ2-7, is GAGVSQSPSNKVTEKGKDVELRCDPISGHTALYWYRQSLGQGLEFLIYFQGNSAPDKSGLPSDRFSAERTGGSVSTLTIQRTQQEDSAVYLCASSSGLFYEQYFGPGTRLTVT.

The rearrangement links TRBV7-6 to TRBJ2-1; 12 bases map to TRBD2. In germline, CDR1 is SGHVS, CDR2 FNYEAQ. V lost 3 bases and J lost 8; bases outside the gene matches: 2. CDR3 size: 14 residues. CDR3: CASSFRLAGDEQFF. As DNA, the CDR3 is TGTGCCAGCAGCTTCCGACTAGCGGGGGATGAGCAGTTCTTC.